Below, 23 T cell receptor beta chains from the same sample are listed, as sequenced in a study of blood T cells in healthy people across ages. Alongside a J-beta primer mix, a sample-barcoded 5' primer served in a second PCR lasting 7 to 11 cycles. From the 5' RACE reads, TCRdb called clonotypes with MiXCR, one entry per CDR3 protein. The sample has 660,000 or so distinct CDR3 sequences, under 70% seen once. Sequencing input: blood. The receptors shown here come from a man aged 55 to 69 in good health.

This clonotype was recorded a few times. V and J are TRBV6-6 and TRBJ2-5, with 9 nucleotides matching TRBD1. This CDR3 has 15 residues. Germline V gene sequence: CDR1 MNHNY, CDR2 SVGAGI (reference sequence). V shed 2 bases, J shed 2 bases, and the junction held 3 bases outside the gene matches. Here the CDR3 reads CASSYPDRGQETQYF. CDR3 DNA sequence: TGTGCCAGCAGTTACCCGGACAGGGGTCAAGAGACCCAGTACTTC.

This clonotype turned up a few times. The CDR3 nucleotides are TGTGCCAGCAGCCCCACGCTAGCGCGCTCGGAAGAGACCCAGTACTTC. Protein: CASSPTLARSEETQYF. The chain is built from TRBV7-9 and TRBJ2-5, with D tentatively TRBD2 (6 bases). The CDR3 extends over 16 amino acids. Trimming stripped 5 bases from V and 3 bases from J, with 19 bases between. Per germline, CDR1 SEHNR and CDR2 FQNEAQ (reference sequence).

The chain has TRBV20-1 and TRBJ2-3; 9 nucleotides align to TRBD2. J gave up 4 bases and V 5 bases, and 4 bases lay outside the gene matches. In germline, CDR1 is DFQATT, CDR2 SNEGSKA (reference sequence). CDR3 size: 13 residues. The CDR3 sequence: CSARGGAADTQYF. The CDR3 DNA sequence: TGCAGTGCTCGCGGGGGGGCGGCAGATACGCAGTATTTT.

This clonotype was detected only a few times. The V gene is TRBV7-2, the J gene TRBJ2-2, with 8 bases aligning to TRBD2. Trimming cost V 0 bases and J 6 bases; bases outside gene matches: 12. In germline, CDR1 is SGHTA, CDR2 FQGNSA. The CDR3 covers 18 residues. This chain's CDR3 is CASSLAGWRTSFAGELFF. For the CDR3, the DNA is TGTGCCAGCAGCTTAGCGGGCTGGAGGACTAGCTTCGCCGGGGAGCTGTTTTTT.

The chain has TRBV6-5 and TRBJ1-6, with a possible D match to TRBD1 (6 bases). Trimming shortened V by 6 bases and J by 10 bases, and 16 bases separated the two germline ends. Germline-derived CDR1 and CDR2 are MNHEY and SVGAGI. CDR3 length: 14 residues. The CDR3 protein is CASRRQEGFSPLHF. The CDR3 bases are TGTGCCAGCAGACGACAGGAGGGGTTCTCACCCCTCCACTTT.

J is TRBJ2-1 and V is TRBV5-1; possibly TRBD1 for D (5 bases). Germline V gives CDR1 SGHRS, CDR2 YFSETQ. Trimming cost V 4 bases and J 3 bases, with 11 bases left between them. This CDR3 has 14 amino acids. The DNA for the CDR3 is TGCGCCAGCAGCGTGGACACGAACTACAATGAGCAGTTCTTC. Translation: CASSVDTNYNEQFF.

This clonotype was detected only a few times. V is TRBV28 and J is TRBJ1-1, with D maybe TRBD1 (5 bases). This CDR3 region has 14 residues. V gave up 6 bases and J gave up 1 base, with 12 bases separating them. Germline lookup yields CDR1 MDHEN and CDR2 SYDVKM. CDR3 in DNA: TGTGCCAGCAGGATGGGGGGGACGAACACTGAAGCTTTCTTT. Its protein is CASRMGGTNTEAFF.

This clonotype appeared once. The J gene is TRBJ1-5, the V gene TRBV5-8, with a weak D call TRBD1 (6 bases). Trimming removed 3 bases at V and 1 base at J, with 14 bases between. The CDR3 totals 16 residues. Germline CDR1 reads SGHTS; CDR2 reads YDEGEE. CDR3 loop: CASSWVGARSNQPQHF. The CDR3 DNA follows: TGTGCCAGCAGCTGGGTGGGGGCGAGGAGCAATCAGCCCCAGCATTTT.

V is TRBV10-3 and J is TRBJ2-1; 10 bases match TRBD2. Looked up from germline, CDR1 is ENHRY and CDR2 is SYGVKD. This CDR3 has 13 amino acids. J gave up 7 bases and V 6 bases, and 3 bases lay outside the gene matches. The CDR3 reads CAIRAGGPNEQFF. In DNA, the CDR3 is TGTGCCATCAGAGCGGGGGGGCCGAATGAGCAGTTCTTC.

This clonotype was detected only a few times. The chain carries TRBV24-1 and TRBJ1-2; 9 bases line up with TRBD1. V shed 2 bases, J shed 3 bases, and the junction held 3 bases outside the gene matches. The CDR3 runs to 15 residues. Per the germline V gene, CDR1 is KGHDR and CDR2 is SFDVKD. CDR3 amino acids: CATSDSGQGHYGYTF. The CDR3, as DNA: TGTGCCACCAGTGATTCGGGACAGGGCCACTATGGCTACACCTTC.

The genes are TRBV5-1 and TRBJ2-1; a weak D match, TRBD2 (6 bases). The germline V gene has CDR1 SGHRS and CDR2 YFSETQ. Trimming pared 2 bases from V and 6 bases from J, leaving 9 bases between. This CDR3 has 13 amino acids. CDR3 nucleotide sequence: TGCGCCAGCAGCTTAACTAGCCTCAATGAGCAGTTCTTC. Translating gives CASSLTSLNEQFF.

The table lists this clonotype with a few counts. The V gene is TRBV29-1, the J gene TRBJ2-3; 9 nucleotides match TRBD2. The CDR3 sequence is 13 residues long. Germline CDR1 and CDR2: SQVTM and ANQGSEA. Trimming cost V 7 bases and J 4 bases; bases outside gene matches: 6. CDR3 bases: TGCAGCGGCGGGGGGGCCCCCGCAGATACGCAGTATTTT. It is translated as CSGGGAPADTQYF.

This clonotype was counted only a few times. The CDR3 protein is CATSRDGKRGETQYF. The CDR3 DNA follows: TGTGCCACCAGCAGAGACGGGAAGCGTGGGGAGACCCAGTACTTC. The genes are TRBV15 and TRBJ2-5, with a tentative D call TRBD2 (5 bases). From germline, CDR1 is LNHNV and CDR2 YYDKDF (reference sequence). The CDR3 contains 15 residues. V was clipped by 0 bases and J by 5 bases, with 13 bases between them.

This clonotype was seen a few times. The chain recombines TRBV9 with TRBJ2-1; a possible D gene is TRBD2 (6 bases). This CDR3 region has 13 residues. Germline assignment: CDR1 SGDLS and CDR2 YYNGEE. V was clipped by 5 bases and J by 8 bases, with 14 bases between them. DNA of the CDR3: TGTGCCAGCAGTGCCGGGGGTTCCGATGAGCAGTTCTTC. It encodes CASSAGGSDEQFF.

DNA for the CDR3: TGCGCCAGCAGCTTGGAGGCGGGGACAGAGACCCAGTACTTC. Translated: CASSLEAGTETQYF. This rearrangement joins TRBV5-1 to TRBJ2-5; D perhaps matches TRBD2 (6 bases). This CDR3 is 14 amino acids long. V dropped 0 bases and J dropped 4 bases, with 10 bases sitting between them. In germline, CDR1 is SGHRS, CDR2 YFSETQ.

In the case of this clonotype: The germline gene is not matched at one end of the junction; a read error may be the cause. This sequence joins TRBV28 and TRBJ1-2; D is unresolved. The V gene's germline CDR1 is MDHEN and CDR2 SYDVKM. This CDR3 contains 12 residues. The CDR3 spells CASSLSPGGHTF. The CDR3 region has the DNA TGTGCCAGCAGTTTATCCCCCGGTGGCCACACCTTC.

The gene calls are TRBV6-1 and TRBJ2-4; 7 bases fit TRBD2. This CDR3 region has 14 residues. Germline V gene sequence: CDR1 MNHNS, CDR2 SASEGT. Trimming removed 7 bases from V and 7 bases from J; junction bases left unmatched: 10. CDR3 in amino acids: CASMGGMIGNIQYF. As DNA, the CDR3 is TGTGCCAGCATGGGGGGGATGATTGGGAACATTCAGTACTTC.

The rearrangement joins TRBV3-1 to TRBJ2-1; D is possibly TRBD2 (5 bases). Trimming took 2 bases from V and 4 from J, leaving 12 bases between them. The CDR3 consists of 15 residues. Germline CDR1 is LGHDT and CDR2 is YNNKEL (reference sequence). In DNA form, the CDR3 reads TGTGCCAGCAGCCAATGGCAACCGGGGTACAATGAGCAGTTCTTC. This encodes CASSQWQPGYNEQFF.

The chain couples TRBV11-2 to TRBJ2-2, with 10 bases matching TRBD1. Trimming took 6 bases from V and 4 from J; bases not matched to a gene: 5. Per germline, CDR1 SGHAT and CDR2 FQNNGV. This CDR3 region has 15 residues. The CDR3: CASRRQGAFTGELFF. The CDR3 bases are TGTGCCAGCAGGAGACAGGGGGCGTTCACCGGGGAGCTGTTTTTT.

V is TRBV6-1 and J is TRBJ2-3; a possible D gene is TRBD2 (6 bases). CDR1 and CDR2 from the germline V gene are MNHNS and SASEGT. Trimming removed 1 base at V and 0 bases at J, with 8 bases between. This CDR3 has 15 amino acids. The CDR3 DNA is TGTGCCAGCAGTGAAGTAGCGGCTAGCACAGATACGCAGTATTTT. Amino acids: CASSEVAASTDTQYF.

This clonotype came up a few times. The V gene is TRBV14, the J gene TRBJ2-3; 10 positions agree with TRBD1. The CDR3 contains 15 residues. Germline V CDR1 and CDR2: SGHDN, FVKESK. After removal of 3 bases from V and 5 bases from J, the junction contained 5 bases not matched to a gene. CDR3 region: CASSQTGGALDTQYF. Here the CDR3 DNA reads TGTGCCAGCAGCCAGACAGGGGGCGCGTTAGATACGCAGTATTTT.

The chain combines TRBV6-5 with TRBJ2-5; TRBD2 might be the D (5 bases). V lost 4 bases to trimming and J lost 5 bases, with 14 bases between them. The CDR3 has 14 amino acids. CDR1 and CDR2 from the germline V gene are MNHEY and SVGAGI. CDR3 nucleotide sequence: TGTGCCAGCAGTTCGGGGTCGAAGGGCGAGACCCAGTACTTC. It translates to CASSSGSKGETQYF.

This chain joins TRBV29-1 and TRBJ2-5; the D gene could be TRBD1 or TRBD2 (5 bases each). The CDR3 extends over 13 amino acids. V lost 4 bases to trimming and J lost 3 bases, with 12 bases between them. The germline V gene encodes CDR1 SQVTM and CDR2 ANQGSEA. The CDR3 region is CSVAGTTKETQYF. In DNA, the CDR3 is TGCAGCGTTGCCGGGACCACTAAAGAGACCCAGTACTTC.